This T cell receptor (beta chain) was documented in a study of blood T cell repertoires in COVID-19. The wider study: The origin of the acute and convalescent COVID-19 samples was the United States, Italy and Spain. PBMCs, B-cell-depleted T cells, or T cells provided the cDNA or gDNA that made up the material.

This CDR3 is built from 16 residues. The V gene's germline CDR1 is SGHAT and CDR2 FQNNGV. Trimming at V came to 1 base and at J to 8 bases, leaving 9 bases not matched to a gene. Seattle's cohort entered during active infection and was followed longitudinally. The assay was immunoSEQ multiplex PCR, and TCRdb's table has in-frame clones only and misses some. The repertoire has about 56,000 clones, about 91% of them found once; the top ten carry approximately 45%. The chain is built from TRBV11-2 and TRBJ1-4; 8 nucleotides line up with TRBD1. Source material: peripheral blood. This clonotype originated in a woman aged 60-75 years with COVID-19, enrolled during active disease. The CDR3 spells CASSLGAGGLREKLFF. For the CDR3, the DNA is TGTGCCAGCAGCTTAGGGGCAGGGGGCCTTAGGGAAAAACTGTTTTTT.